These 5 T cell receptor beta chains share one sample of origin, sequenced in a study of CD8 T cells in Susac syndrome. A quantity of 0.5 to 1 ug RNA underwent reverse transcription using random hexamers. TCRdb reprocessed the immunoSEQ multiplex PCR reads with MiXCR, giving one entry per CDR3 protein. The sample comprises about 430,000 distinct CDR3 sequences, around 85% of which are singletons, and 0.09% to 0.15% rests with the top ten. Sequenced sample: CD8+ T cells from PBMCs. These receptors originate from a human donor with multiple sclerosis.

The chain couples TRBV27 to TRBJ2-7; D is undetermined. The V end lost 4 bases, the J end lost 4 bases, and 8 bases lay between the germline ends. The CDR3 covers 12 residues. In germline, CDR1 is MNHEY, CDR2 SMNVEV (reference sequence). CDR3 in amino acids: CASSSHTYEQYF. CDR3 coding DNA: TGTGCCAGCAGTTCTCACACATACGAGCAGTACTTC.

The chain joins TRBV6-2 or TRBV6-3 to TRBJ2-7; D is uncertain. V was shortened by 7 bases and J by 2 bases, with 18 bases between the two germline ends. There are 15 residues in the CDR3. Germline V gene sequence: CDR1 MNHEY, CDR2 SVGEGT. The chain's CDR3 is CASKFLGYLPYEQYF. The CDR3 nucleotides are TGTGCCAGCAAGTTCCTAGGGTACTTGCCCTACGAGCAGTACTTC.

V gene TRBV4-2 combines with J gene TRBJ2-7, with 9 bases identical to TRBD1. The CDR3 length is 17 residues. J was trimmed by 2 bases and V by 1 base; bases with no gene match: 9. Germline V gene lookup returns CDR1 LGHNA and CDR2 YNFKEQ. Written as DNA, the CDR3 is TGTGCCAGCAGCCAAGCAGCGGCGGGACAGGGAACCTACGAGCAGTACTTC. This sequence encodes CASSQAAAGQGTYEQYF.

This clonotype has just a few counts. The genes are TRBV19 and TRBJ1-4; D remains ambiguous. V was clipped by 5 bases and J by 5 bases, with 9 bases between them. Germline V gives CDR1 LNHDA, CDR2 SQIVND (reference sequence). This CDR3 has 13 amino acids. For the CDR3, the DNA is TGTGCCAGTAGTCAGGTCCCCAATGAAAAACTGTTTTTT. Its translation is CASSQVPNEKLFF.

This chain uses TRBV28 with TRBJ2-1, with D hard to call. Germline V gene data show CDR1 as MDHEN and CDR2 as SYDVKM. The CDR3 loop spans 17 amino acids. Trimming took off 3 bases at V and 3 bases at J, with 18 bases between the two ends. CDR3 in DNA: TGTGCCAGCAGTTTTCCTACATACGAAAAAAACTACAATGAGCAGTTCTTC. This translates into CASSFPTYEKNYNEQFF.